This T cell receptor (beta chain) derives from a study of cytomegalovirus exposure and HLA in healthy donors. The primer mix had 60 Vbeta and 13 Jbeta primers. Clones were sequenced by immunoSEQ multiplex PCR, and TCRdb holds only the in-frame ones, with some missing. The sample lists about 160,000 clones; over 70% were seen once. Study-wide results and limits: In a later analysis, common viral pathogens appeared linked to several of the most significant clusters.

Trimming cost V 8 bases and J 8 bases, with 9 bases left between them. Germline lookup yields CDR1 MDHEN and CDR2 SYDVKM. The CDR3 is 10 amino acids. On this clone: What it recognizes is unknown.

This clonotype was sampled from a man in his forties or fifties in good health and CMV-seropositive. Source material: PBMCs. The chain couples TRBV28 to TRBJ1-2; D gene unclear. The CDR3 reads CASHGVGYTF. The DNA of the CDR3 is TGTGCCAGCCACGGGGTAGGCTACACCTTC.